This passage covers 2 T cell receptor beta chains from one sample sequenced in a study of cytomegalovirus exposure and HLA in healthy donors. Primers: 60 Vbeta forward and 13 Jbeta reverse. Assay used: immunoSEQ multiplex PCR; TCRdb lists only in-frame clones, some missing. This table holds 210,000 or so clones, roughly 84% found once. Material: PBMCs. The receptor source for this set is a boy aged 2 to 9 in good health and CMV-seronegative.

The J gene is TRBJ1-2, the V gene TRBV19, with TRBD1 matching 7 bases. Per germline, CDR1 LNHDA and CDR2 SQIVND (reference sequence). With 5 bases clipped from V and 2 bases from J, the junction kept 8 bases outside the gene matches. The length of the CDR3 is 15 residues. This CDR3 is CASSVIGTENYGYTF. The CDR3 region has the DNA TGTGCCAGTAGTGTCATCGGGACAGAGAACTATGGCTACACCTTC.

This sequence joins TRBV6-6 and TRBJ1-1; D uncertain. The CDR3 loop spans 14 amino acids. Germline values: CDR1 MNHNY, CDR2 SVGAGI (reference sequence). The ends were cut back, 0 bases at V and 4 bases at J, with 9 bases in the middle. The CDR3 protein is CASSYSGRSTEAFF. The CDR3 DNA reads TGTGCCAGCAGTTACTCAGGGAGAAGCACTGAAGCTTTCTTT.